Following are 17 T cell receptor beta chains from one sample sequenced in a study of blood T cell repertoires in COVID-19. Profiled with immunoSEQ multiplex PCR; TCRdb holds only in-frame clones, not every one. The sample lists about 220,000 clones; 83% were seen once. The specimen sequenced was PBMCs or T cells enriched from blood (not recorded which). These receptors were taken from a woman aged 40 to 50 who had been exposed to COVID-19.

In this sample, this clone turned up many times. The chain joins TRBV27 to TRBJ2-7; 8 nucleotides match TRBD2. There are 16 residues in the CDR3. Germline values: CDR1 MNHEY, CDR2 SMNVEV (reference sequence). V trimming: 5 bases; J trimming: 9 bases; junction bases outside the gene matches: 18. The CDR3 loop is CASSVSLGGAREVQYF. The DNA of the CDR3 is TGTGCCAGCAGTGTTTCGTTGGGGGGGGCGCGGGAGGTGCAGTACTTC.

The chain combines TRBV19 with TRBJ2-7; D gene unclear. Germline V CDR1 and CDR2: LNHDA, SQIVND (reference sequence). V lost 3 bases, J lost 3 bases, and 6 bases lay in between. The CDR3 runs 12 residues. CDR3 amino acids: CASSIGGYEQYF. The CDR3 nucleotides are TGTGCCAGTAGTATCGGCGGCTACGAGCAGTACTTC. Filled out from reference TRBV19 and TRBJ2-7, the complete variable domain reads DGGITQSPKYLFRKEGQNVTLSCEQNLNHDAMYWYRQDPGQGLRLIYYSQIVNDFQKGDIAEGYSVSREKKESFPLTVTSAQKNPTAFYLCASSIGGYEQYFGPGTRLTVT.

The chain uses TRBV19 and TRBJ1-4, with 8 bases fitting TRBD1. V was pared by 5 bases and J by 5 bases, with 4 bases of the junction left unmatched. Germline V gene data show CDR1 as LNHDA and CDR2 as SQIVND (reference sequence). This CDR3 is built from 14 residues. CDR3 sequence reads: CASSGQGSNEKLFF. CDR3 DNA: TGTGCCAGTAGTGGACAGGGATCGAATGAAAAACTGTTTTTT.

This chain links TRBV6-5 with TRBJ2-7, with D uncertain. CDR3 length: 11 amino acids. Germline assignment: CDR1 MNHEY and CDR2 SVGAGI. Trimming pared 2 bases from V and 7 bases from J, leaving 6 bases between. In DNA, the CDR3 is TGTGCCAGCAGTTACGGAGTTGAGCAGTACTTC. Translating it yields CASSYGVEQYF.

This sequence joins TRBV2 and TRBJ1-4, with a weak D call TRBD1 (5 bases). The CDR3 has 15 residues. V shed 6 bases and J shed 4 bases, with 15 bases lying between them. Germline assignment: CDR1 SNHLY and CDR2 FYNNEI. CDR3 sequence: CASRKMTVDNEKLFF. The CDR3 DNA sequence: TGTGCCAGCAGGAAAATGACAGTCGATAATGAAAAACTGTTTTTT.

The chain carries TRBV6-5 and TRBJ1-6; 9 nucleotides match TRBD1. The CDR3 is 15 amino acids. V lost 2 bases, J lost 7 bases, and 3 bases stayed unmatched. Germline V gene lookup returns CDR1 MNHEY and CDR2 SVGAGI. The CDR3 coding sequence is TGTGCCAGCAGTTACGTACAGGGGGCAAATTCACCCCTCCACTTT. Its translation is CASSYVQGANSPLHF.

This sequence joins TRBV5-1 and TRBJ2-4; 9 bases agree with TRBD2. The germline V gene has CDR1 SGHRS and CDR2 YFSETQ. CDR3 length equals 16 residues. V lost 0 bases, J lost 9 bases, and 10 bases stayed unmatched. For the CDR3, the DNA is TGCGCCAGCAGCTTGGATTCACTAGCGGGCGGTAGCATTCAGTACTTC. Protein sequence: CASSLDSLAGGSIQYF.

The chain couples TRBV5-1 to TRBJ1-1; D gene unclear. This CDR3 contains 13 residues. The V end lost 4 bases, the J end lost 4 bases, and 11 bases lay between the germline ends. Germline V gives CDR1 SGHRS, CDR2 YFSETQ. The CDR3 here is CASSPSTGTEAFF. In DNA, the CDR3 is TGCGCCAGCAGCCCATCAACGGGCACTGAAGCTTTCTTT. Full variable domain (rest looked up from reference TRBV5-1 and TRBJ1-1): KAGVTQTPRYLIKTRGQQVTLSCSPISGHRSVSWYQQTPGQGLQFLFEYFSETQRNKGNFPGRFSGRQFSNSRSEMNVSTLELGDSALYLCASSPSTGTEAFFGQGTRLTVV.

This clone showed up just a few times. CDR3 coding DNA: TGTGCCAGCAGTTTCGGACAGAGGCTTGAAGCTTTCTTT. Its protein is CASSFGQRLEAFF. The rearrangement uses TRBV12-3 or TRBV12-4 and TRBJ1-1; D perhaps matches TRBD1 (6 bases). V lost 3 bases, J lost 7 bases, and 12 bases lay in between. This CDR3 spans 13 amino acids.

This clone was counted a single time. CDR3 amino acids: CATSRAYSNQPQHF. In DNA, the CDR3 is TGTGCCACCAGCAGAGCCTATAGCAATCAGCCCCAGCATTTT. This rearrangement joins TRBV15 to TRBJ1-5; the D is unclear. V gave up 1 base and J gave up 0 bases, with 4 bases separating them. CDR3 size: 14 residues. From germline, CDR1 is LNHNV and CDR2 YYDKDF (reference sequence).

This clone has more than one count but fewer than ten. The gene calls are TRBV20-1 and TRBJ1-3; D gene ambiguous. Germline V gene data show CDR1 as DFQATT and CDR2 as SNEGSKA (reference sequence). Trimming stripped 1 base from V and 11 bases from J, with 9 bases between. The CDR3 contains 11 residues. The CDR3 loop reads CSARGPGSIYF. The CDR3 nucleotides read TGCAGTGCTAGAGGTCCAGGCTCCATATATTTT.

CDR3 residues: CSVEELGGTEAFF. In DNA form, the CDR3 reads TGCAGCGTTGAAGAACTGGGGGGCACTGAAGCTTTCTTT. The V call is TRBV29-1, the J call TRBJ1-1, with a weak D call TRBD1 (5 bases). The CDR3 covers 13 residues. Germline CDR1 reads SQVTM; CDR2 reads ANQGSEA. The ends were cut back, 0 bases at V and 4 bases at J, with 9 bases in the middle.

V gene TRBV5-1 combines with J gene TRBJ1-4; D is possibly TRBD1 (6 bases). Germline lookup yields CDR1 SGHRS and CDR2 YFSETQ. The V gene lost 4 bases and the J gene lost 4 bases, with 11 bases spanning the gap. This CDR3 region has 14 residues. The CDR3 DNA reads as TGCGCCAGCAGCACGGACAGTGTTAATGAAAAACTGTTTTTT. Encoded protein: CASSTDSVNEKLFF.

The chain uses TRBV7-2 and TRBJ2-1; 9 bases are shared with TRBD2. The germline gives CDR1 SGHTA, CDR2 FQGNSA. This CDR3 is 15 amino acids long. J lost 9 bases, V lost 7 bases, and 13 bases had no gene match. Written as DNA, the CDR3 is TGTGCCAGCACCCCCCGGGGCGGGGGGGCCTCTGAGCAGTTCTTC. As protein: CASTPRGGGASEQFF.

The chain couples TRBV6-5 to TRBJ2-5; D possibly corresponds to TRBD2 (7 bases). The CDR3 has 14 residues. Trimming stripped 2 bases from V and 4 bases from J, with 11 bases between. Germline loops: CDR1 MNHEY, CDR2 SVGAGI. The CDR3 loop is CASSYGGGGETQYF. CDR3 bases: TGTGCCAGCAGTTACGGAGGGGGGGGAGAGACCCAGTACTTC.

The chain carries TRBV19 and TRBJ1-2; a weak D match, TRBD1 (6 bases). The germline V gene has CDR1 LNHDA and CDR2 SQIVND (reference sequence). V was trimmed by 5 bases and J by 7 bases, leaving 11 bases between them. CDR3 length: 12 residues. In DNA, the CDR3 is TGTGCCAGTAGTTGGGGGCCTGGTGGCTACACCTTC. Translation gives CASSWGPGGYTF. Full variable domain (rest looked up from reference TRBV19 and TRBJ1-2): DGGITQSPKYLFRKEGQNVTLSCEQNLNHDAMYWYRQDPGQGLRLIYYSQIVNDFQKGDIAEGYSVSREKKESFPLTVTSAQKNPTAFYLCASSWGPGGYTFGSGTRLTVV.

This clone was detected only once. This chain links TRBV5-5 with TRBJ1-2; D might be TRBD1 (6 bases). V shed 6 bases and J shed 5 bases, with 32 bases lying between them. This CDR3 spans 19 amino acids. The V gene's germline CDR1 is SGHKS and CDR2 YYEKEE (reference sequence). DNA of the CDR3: TGTGCCAGCACCCGGGGTACCGCGACAGGCAATGTTCTCCTTTATGGCTACACCTTC. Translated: CASTRGTATGNVLLYGYTF.